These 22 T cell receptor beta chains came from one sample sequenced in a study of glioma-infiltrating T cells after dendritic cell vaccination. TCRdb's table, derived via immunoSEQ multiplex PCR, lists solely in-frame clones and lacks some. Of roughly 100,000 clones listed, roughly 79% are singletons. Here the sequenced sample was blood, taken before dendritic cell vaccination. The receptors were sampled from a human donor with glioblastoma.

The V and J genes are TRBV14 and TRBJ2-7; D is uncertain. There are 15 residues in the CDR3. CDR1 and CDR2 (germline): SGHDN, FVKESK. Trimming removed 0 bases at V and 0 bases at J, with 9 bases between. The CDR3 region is CASSQDRLGSYEQYF. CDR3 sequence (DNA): TGTGCCAGCAGCCAAGACAGGTTAGGCTCCTACGAGCAGTACTTC.

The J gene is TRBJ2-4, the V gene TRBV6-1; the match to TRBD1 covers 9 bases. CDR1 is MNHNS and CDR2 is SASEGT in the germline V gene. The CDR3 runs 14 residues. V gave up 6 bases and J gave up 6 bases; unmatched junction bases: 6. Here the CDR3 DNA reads TGTGCCAGCAGCTCAGACAGGGGGAGAAACATTCAGTACTTC. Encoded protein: CASSSDRGRNIQYF.

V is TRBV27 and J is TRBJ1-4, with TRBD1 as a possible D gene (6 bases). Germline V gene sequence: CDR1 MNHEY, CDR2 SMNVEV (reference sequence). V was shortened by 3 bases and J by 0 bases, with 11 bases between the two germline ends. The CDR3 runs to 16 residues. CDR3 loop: CASSLLTGATNEKLFF. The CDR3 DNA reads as TGTGCCAGCAGTTTGCTGACAGGAGCAACTAATGAAAAACTGTTTTTT.

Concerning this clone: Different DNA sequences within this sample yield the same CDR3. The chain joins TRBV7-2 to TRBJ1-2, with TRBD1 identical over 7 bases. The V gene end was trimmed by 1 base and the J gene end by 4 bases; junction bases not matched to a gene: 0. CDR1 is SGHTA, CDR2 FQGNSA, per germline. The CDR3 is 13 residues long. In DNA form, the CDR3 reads TGTGCCAGCAGCTTAGGACAGGGCTATGGCTACACCTTC. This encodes CASSLGQGYGYTF.

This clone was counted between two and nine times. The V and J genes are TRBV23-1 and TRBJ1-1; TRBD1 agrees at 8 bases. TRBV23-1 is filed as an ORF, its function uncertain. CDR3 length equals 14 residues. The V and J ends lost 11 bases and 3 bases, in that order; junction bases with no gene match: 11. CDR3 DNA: TGCGCCCCCACGAGGACAGGGATGGACACTGAAGCTTTCTTT. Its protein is CAPTRTGMDTEAFF.

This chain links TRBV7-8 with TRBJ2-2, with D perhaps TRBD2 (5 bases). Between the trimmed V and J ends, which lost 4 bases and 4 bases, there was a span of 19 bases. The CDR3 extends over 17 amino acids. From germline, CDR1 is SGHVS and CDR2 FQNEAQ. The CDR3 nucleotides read TGTGCCAGCAGCTACCCCCCGGGATCCCTTTCCACCGGGGAGCTGTTTTTT. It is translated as CASSYPPGSLSTGELFF.

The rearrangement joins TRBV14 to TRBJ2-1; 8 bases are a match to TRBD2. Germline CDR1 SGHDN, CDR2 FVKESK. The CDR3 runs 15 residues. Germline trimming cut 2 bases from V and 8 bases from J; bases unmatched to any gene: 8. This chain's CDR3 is CASSQSGGLRDEQFF. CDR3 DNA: TGTGCCAGCAGCCAATCGGGGGGGTTAAGGGATGAGCAGTTCTTC.

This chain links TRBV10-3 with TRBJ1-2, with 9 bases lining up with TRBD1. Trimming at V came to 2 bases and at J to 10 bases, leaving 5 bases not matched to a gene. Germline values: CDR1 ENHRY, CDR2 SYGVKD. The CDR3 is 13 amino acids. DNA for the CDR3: TGTGCCATCAGTGAGAGACAGGGGGGCGACTACACCTTC. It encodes CAISERQGGDYTF.

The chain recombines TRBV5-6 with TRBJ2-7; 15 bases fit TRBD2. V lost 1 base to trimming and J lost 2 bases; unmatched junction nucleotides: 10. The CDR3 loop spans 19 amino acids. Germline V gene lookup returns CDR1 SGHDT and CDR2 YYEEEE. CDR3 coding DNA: TGTGCCAGCAGCTTGATTCCGGGACTAGCGGGGGGACGAACCTACGAGCAGTACTTC. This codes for CASSLIPGLAGGRTYEQYF. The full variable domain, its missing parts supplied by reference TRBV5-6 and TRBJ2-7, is DAGVTQSPTHLIKTRGQQVTLRCSPKSGHDTVSWYQQALGQGPQFIFQYYEEEERQRGNFPDRFSGHQFPNYSSELNVNALLLGDSALYLCASSLIPGLAGGRTYEQYFGPGTRLTVT.

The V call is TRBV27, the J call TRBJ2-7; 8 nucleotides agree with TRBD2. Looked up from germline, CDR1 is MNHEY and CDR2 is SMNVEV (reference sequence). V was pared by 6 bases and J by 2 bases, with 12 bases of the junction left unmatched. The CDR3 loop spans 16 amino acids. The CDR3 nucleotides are TGTGCCAGCAGCCCCCTGTATACGGGGGGGACCTACGAGCAGTACTTC. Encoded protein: CASSPLYTGGTYEQYF.

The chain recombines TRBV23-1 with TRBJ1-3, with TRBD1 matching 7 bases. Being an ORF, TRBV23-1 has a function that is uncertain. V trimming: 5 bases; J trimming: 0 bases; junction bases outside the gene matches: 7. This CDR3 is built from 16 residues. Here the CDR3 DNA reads TGCGCCAGCAGTAAACCAGGGGGGAACTCTGGAAACACCATATATTTT. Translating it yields CASSKPGGNSGNTIYF.

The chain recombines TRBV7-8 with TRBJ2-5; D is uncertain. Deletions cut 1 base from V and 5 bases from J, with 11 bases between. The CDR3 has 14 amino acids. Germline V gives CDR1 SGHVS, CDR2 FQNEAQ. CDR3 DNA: TGTGCCAGCAGCTTAGTCCGAACGGGTGAGACCCAGTACTTC. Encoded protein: CASSLVRTGETQYF. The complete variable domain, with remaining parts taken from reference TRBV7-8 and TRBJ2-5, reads GAGVSQSPRYKVAKRGQDVALRCDPISGHVSLFWYQQALGQGPEFLTYFQNEAQLDKSGLPSDRFFAERPEGSVSTLKIQRTQQEDSAVYLCASSLVRTGETQYFGPGTRLLVL.

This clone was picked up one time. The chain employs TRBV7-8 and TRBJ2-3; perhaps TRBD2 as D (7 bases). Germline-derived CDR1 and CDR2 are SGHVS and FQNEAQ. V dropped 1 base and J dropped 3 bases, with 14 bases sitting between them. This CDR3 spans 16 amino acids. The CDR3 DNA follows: TGTGCCAGCAGCTTAGGAGGGGGGGGAGTAACAGATACGCAGTATTTT. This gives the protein CASSLGGGGVTDTQYF.

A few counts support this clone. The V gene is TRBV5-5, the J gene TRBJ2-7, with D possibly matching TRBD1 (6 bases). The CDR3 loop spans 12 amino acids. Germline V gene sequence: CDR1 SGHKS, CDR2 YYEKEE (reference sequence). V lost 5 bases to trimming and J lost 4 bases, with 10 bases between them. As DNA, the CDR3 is TGTGCCAGCAGTCAGGGGAGATACGAGCAGTACTTC. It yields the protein CASSQGRYEQYF.

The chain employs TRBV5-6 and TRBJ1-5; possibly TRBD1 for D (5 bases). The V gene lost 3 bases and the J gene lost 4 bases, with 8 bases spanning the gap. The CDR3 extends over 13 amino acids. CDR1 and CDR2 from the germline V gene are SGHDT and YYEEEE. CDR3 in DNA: TGTGCCAGCAGCTCACAGGCAAATCAGCCCCAGCATTTT. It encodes CASSSQANQPQHF.

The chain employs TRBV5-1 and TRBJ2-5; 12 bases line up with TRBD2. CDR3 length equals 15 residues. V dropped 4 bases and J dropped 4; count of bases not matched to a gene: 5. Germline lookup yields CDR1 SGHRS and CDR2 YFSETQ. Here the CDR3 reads CASSTPSGGAETQYF. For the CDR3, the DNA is TGCGCCAGCAGCACCCCTAGCGGGGGGGCAGAGACCCAGTACTTC.

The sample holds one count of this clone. DNA of the CDR3: TGCGCCAGCAGCCAAGACCCGCAGGACAGCGACGAGCAGTACTTC. Residues: CASSQDPQDSDEQYF. The V and J genes are TRBV4-3 and TRBJ2-7, with D tentatively TRBD1 (6 bases). Germline V gives CDR1 LGHNA, CDR2 YSLEER. V was cut by 0 bases and J by 5 bases, with 14 bases left in between. The CDR3 has 15 amino acids.

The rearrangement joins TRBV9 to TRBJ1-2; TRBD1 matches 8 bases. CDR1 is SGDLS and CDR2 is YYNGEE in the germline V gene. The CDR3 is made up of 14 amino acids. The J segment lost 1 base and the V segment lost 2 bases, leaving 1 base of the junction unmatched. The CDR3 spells CASSVTGVNYGYTF. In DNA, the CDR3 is TGTGCCAGCAGCGTGACAGGGGTTAACTATGGCTACACCTTC.

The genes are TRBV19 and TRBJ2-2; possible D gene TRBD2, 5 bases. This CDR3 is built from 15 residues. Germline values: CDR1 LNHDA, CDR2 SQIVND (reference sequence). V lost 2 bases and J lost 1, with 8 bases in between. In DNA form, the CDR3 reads TGTGCCAGTAGTATAAACGGGGTGAACACCGGGGAGCTGTTTTTT. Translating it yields CASSINGVNTGELFF.

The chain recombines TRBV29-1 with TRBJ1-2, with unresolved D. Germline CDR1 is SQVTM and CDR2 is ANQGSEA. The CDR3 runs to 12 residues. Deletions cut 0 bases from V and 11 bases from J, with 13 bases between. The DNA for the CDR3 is TGCAGCGTTGAAGATTCCTACGGAGTATACACCTTC. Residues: CSVEDSYGVYTF.

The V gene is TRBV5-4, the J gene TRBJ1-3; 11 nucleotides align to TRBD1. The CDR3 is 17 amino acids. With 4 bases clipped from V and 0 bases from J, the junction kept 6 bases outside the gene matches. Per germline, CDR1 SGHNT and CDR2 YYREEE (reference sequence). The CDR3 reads CASSRGQGVNSGNTIYF. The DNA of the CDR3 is TGTGCCAGCAGCAGGGGACAGGGGGTAAACTCTGGAAACACCATATATTTT.

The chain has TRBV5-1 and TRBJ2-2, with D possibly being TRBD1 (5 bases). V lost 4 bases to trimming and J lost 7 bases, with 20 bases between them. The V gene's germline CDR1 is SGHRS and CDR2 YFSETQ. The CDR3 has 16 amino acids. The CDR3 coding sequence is TGCGCCAGCAGCCCCCCTTTTAAGGGGCCCATCGGGGAGCTGTTTTTT. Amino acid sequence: CASSPPFKGPIGELFF.